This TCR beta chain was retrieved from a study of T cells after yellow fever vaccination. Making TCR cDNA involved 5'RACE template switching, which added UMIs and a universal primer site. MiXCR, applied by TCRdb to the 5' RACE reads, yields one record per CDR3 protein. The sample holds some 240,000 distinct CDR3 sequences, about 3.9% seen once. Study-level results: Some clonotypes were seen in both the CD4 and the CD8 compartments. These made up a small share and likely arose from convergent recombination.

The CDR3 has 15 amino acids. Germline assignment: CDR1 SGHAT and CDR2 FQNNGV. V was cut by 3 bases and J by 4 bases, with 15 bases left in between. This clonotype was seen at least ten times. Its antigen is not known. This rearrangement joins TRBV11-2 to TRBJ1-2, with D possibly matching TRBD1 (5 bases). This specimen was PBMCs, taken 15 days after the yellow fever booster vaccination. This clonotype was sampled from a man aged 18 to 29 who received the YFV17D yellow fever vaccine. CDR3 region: CASSFGGAGVYGYTF. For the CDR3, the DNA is TGTGCCAGCAGCTTTGGGGGAGCCGGAGTCTATGGCTACACCTTC.